A selection of T cell receptor beta chains follows, all from one sample in a study of T cell repertoires in cytomegalovirus infection. TCRdb processed the reads anew with MiXCR; each CDR3 protein has one entry. The profile shows 200,000 to 250,000 distinct CDR3 sequences, around 40% of them singletons. For these receptors, no antigen is known. The sample was CD8+ T cells from cultured PBMCs, taken from culture after CMV antigen stimulation. The receptors originated from a human donor in good health (CMV status not recorded). Some clones in this sample may be carry-over from other donors' samples. The CDR3 runs from the conserved cysteine through the conserved F or W. Each record gives: D gene, V gene, J gene, CDR3 length, clone size, CDR3 protein, CDR3 DNA. A D gene is named only where the DNA matches it firmly. Some rows mark clone size as missing; the rest say once, few, many or name a class of expanded clone.

d_gene: .; v_gene: TRBV28; j_gene: TRBJ2-7; len: 16; abundance: few; CDR3aa: CASSFKVSRENYEQYF; CDR3nt: TGTGCCAGCAGTTTTAAGGTTTCTAGAGAAAACTACGAGCAGTACTTC
d_gene: .; v_gene: TRBV11-2; j_gene: TRBJ1-5; len: 13; abundance: few; CDR3aa: CASSYDRNQPQHF; CDR3nt: TGTGCCAGCAGCTATGACAGGAATCAGCCCCAGCATTTT
d_gene: TRBD1; v_gene: TRBV4-1; j_gene: TRBJ2-3; len: 16; abundance: .; CDR3aa: CASSQIIGTGGDTQYF; CDR3nt: TGCGCCAGCAGCCAAATAATAGGGACAGGGGGAGATACGCAGTATTTT
d_gene: .; v_gene: TRBV28; j_gene: TRBJ2-1; len: 17; abundance: few; CDR3aa: CASSPMIGASSYNEQFF; CDR3nt: TGTGCCAGCAGCCCGATGATAGGCGCCAGCTCCTACAATGAGCAGTTCTTC
d_gene: TRBD1; v_gene: TRBV6-8; j_gene: TRBJ1-5; len: 16; abundance: once; CDR3aa: CASSGTARGGNQPQHF; CDR3nt: TGTGCCAGCAGTGGGACAGCTAGAGGAGGCAATCAGCCCCAGCATTTT
d_gene: TRBD1; v_gene: TRBV27; j_gene: TRBJ1-5; len: 15; abundance: .; CDR3aa: CASRADRALNQPQHF; CDR3nt: TGTGCCAGCAGGGCGGACAGGGCCTTGAATCAGCCCCAGCATTTT
d_gene: TRBD2; v_gene: TRBV15; j_gene: TRBJ2-1; len: 17; abundance: .; CDR3aa: CATSRDLGVAGEGEQFF; CDR3nt: TGTGCCACCAGCAGAGATTTAGGCGTAGCGGGAGAGGGTGAGCAGTTCTTC
d_gene: TRBD2; v_gene: TRBV19; j_gene: TRBJ2-1; len: 15; abundance: few; CDR3aa: CASSMGLADDNEQFF; CDR3nt: TGTGCCAGTAGTATGGGACTAGCGGACGACAATGAGCAGTTCTTC
d_gene: .; v_gene: TRBV7-8; j_gene: TRBJ1-4; len: 21; abundance: many; CDR3aa: CASVPWARRGPGRGNNEKLFF; CDR3nt: TGTGCCAGCGTACCCTGGGCGAGGAGGGGCCCGGGACGCGGAAATAATGAAAAACTGTTTTTT
d_gene: .; v_gene: TRBV7-6; j_gene: TRBJ2-5; len: 15; abundance: few; CDR3aa: CASSLGGALTETQYF; CDR3nt: TGTGCCAGCAGCTTAGGGGGGGCCCTTACAGAGACCCAGTACTTC
d_gene: TRBD1; v_gene: TRBV7-3; j_gene: TRBJ2-1; len: 15; abundance: many; CDR3aa: CASSSRQGRGDEQFF; CDR3nt: TGTGCCAGCAGCTCGCGACAGGGGAGAGGGGATGAGCAGTTCTTC
d_gene: TRBD1; v_gene: TRBV19; j_gene: TRBJ2-2; len: 15; abundance: .; CDR3aa: CASSDGQGVTGELFF; CDR3nt: TGTGCCAGTAGTGATGGACAGGGAGTTACCGGGGAGCTGTTTTTT
d_gene: .; v_gene: TRBV7-2; j_gene: TRBJ1-4; len: 15; abundance: .; CDR3aa: CASSLRLGTNEKLFF; CDR3nt: TGTGCCAGCAGCTTACGTCTAGGAACTAATGAAAAACTGTTTTTT
d_gene: .; v_gene: TRBV7-9; j_gene: TRBJ2-1; len: 12; abundance: .; CDR3aa: CASSPRYLEQFF; CDR3nt: TGTGCCAGCAGCCCCCGGTATCTCGAGCAGTTCTTC
d_gene: .; v_gene: TRBV12-3/TRBV12-4; j_gene: TRBJ2-1; len: 18; abundance: few; CDR3aa: CASSLSGFEQGGYNEQFF; CDR3nt: TGTGCCAGCAGTTTATCTGGTTTCGAGCAGGGGGGGTACAATGAGCAGTTCTTC
d_gene: .; v_gene: TRBV27; j_gene: TRBJ1-1; len: 16; abundance: .; CDR3aa: CASHPVPRRKNTEAFF; CDR3nt: TGTGCCAGCCATCCCGTTCCTCGACGGAAGAACACTGAAGCTTTCTTT
d_gene: .; v_gene: TRBV6-5; j_gene: TRBJ2-5; len: 14; abundance: .; CDR3aa: CASSFFGVGETQYF; CDR3nt: TGTGCCAGCAGTTTTTTCGGAGTTGGGGAGACCCAGTACTTC
d_gene: .; v_gene: TRBV7-3; j_gene: TRBJ2-5; len: 15; abundance: few; CDR3aa: CASSFGPDIQETQYF; CDR3nt: TGTGCCAGCAGCTTTGGGCCGGACATACAAGAGACCCAGTACTTC
d_gene: .; v_gene: TRBV27; j_gene: TRBJ1-2; len: 13; abundance: .; CDR3aa: CASSLGKSRGYTF; CDR3nt: TGTGCCAGCAGTTTAGGGAAATCGAGAGGCTACACCTTC
d_gene: .; v_gene: TRBV28; j_gene: TRBJ2-7; len: 14; abundance: few; CDR3aa: CASRIRESSYEQYF; CDR3nt: TGTGCCAGCAGAATCAGGGAAAGCTCCTACGAGCAGTACTTC
d_gene: .; v_gene: TRBV27; j_gene: TRBJ1-4; len: 14; abundance: .; CDR3aa: CASSLGRNNEKLFF; CDR3nt: TGTGCCAGCAGTTTGGGCAGGAATAATGAAAAACTGTTTTTT
d_gene: .; v_gene: TRBV20-1; j_gene: TRBJ2-5; len: 14; abundance: few; CDR3aa: CSARVATDQETQYF; CDR3nt: TGCAGTGCTAGAGTTGCGACAGACCAAGAGACCCAGTACTTC
d_gene: TRBD2; v_gene: TRBV20-1; j_gene: TRBJ2-2; len: 16; abundance: .; CDR3aa: CSASMVAGGPAGELFF; CDR3nt: TGCAGTGCTAGTATGGTAGCGGGAGGGCCCGCCGGGGAGCTGTTTTTT
d_gene: TRBD2; v_gene: TRBV7-9; j_gene: TRBJ2-1; len: 16; abundance: .; CDR3aa: CASSLLAGAPYNEQFF; CDR3nt: TGTGCCAGCAGCTTACTAGCGGGAGCACCCTACAATGAGCAGTTCTTC
d_gene: .; v_gene: TRBV7-9; j_gene: TRBJ2-2; len: 14; abundance: .; CDR3aa: CASSLSEGTGELFF; CDR3nt: TGTGCCAGCAGCTTGTCGGAGGGCACCGGGGAGCTGTTTTTT
d_gene: TRBD1; v_gene: TRBV6-6; j_gene: TRBJ1-1; len: 13; abundance: .; CDR3aa: CASRGTGNTEAFF; CDR3nt: TGTGCCAGCAGGGGGACAGGGAACACTGAAGCTTTCTTT
d_gene: .; v_gene: TRBV7-3; j_gene: TRBJ2-2; len: 13; abundance: .; CDR3aa: CASSWMGTGELFF; CDR3nt: TGTGCCAGCAGCTGGATGGGCACCGGGGAGCTGTTTTTT
d_gene: TRBD1; v_gene: TRBV12-3/TRBV12-4; j_gene: TRBJ2-6; len: 21; abundance: few; CDR3aa: CASSLVFYGGQGGPGANVLTF; CDR3nt: TGTGCCAGCAGTTTAGTATTTTACGGCGGACAGGGAGGTCCTGGGGCCAACGTCCTGACTTTC
d_gene: .; v_gene: TRBV7-3; j_gene: TRBJ2-3; len: 15; abundance: .; CDR3aa: CASSLIGGSTDTQYF; CDR3nt: TGTGCCAGCAGCTTAATTGGGGGGAGCACAGATACGCAGTATTTT
d_gene: TRBD1; v_gene: TRBV11-2; j_gene: TRBJ2-1; len: 16; abundance: .; CDR3aa: CASSTRQGRTYNEQFF; CDR3nt: TGTGCCAGCAGCACCCGACAGGGTCGAACTTACAATGAGCAGTTCTTC
d_gene: .; v_gene: TRBV19; j_gene: TRBJ2-1; len: 15; abundance: .; CDR3aa: CASNLDRYTQNEQFF; CDR3nt: TGTGCCAGTAACCTCGACAGATACACACAGAATGAGCAGTTCTTC
d_gene: .; v_gene: TRBV24-1; j_gene: TRBJ2-7; len: 14; abundance: few; CDR3aa: CATSDSAGSYEQYF; CDR3nt: TGTGCCACCAGTGATTCGGCGGGTTCCTACGAGCAGTACTTC
d_gene: .; v_gene: TRBV10-3; j_gene: TRBJ1-2; len: 15; abundance: .; CDR3aa: CAISVGGSLLLDYTF; CDR3nt: TGTGCCATCAGTGTTGGCGGCTCTTTACTATTAGACTACACCTTC
d_gene: .; v_gene: TRBV7-8; j_gene: TRBJ1-1; len: 12; abundance: .; CDR3aa: CASSRGHPEAFF; CDR3nt: TGTGCCAGCAGCAGAGGACACCCTGAAGCTTTCTTT
d_gene: .; v_gene: TRBV7-6; j_gene: TRBJ2-3; len: 13; abundance: few; CDR3aa: CARSLAPSETQYF; CDR3nt: TGTGCCAGAAGCTTAGCGCCCTCAGAGACGCAGTATTTT
d_gene: TRBD2; v_gene: TRBV19; j_gene: TRBJ2-1; len: 16; abundance: few; CDR3aa: CASSIASGGPINEQFF; CDR3nt: TGTGCCAGTAGTATAGCTTCGGGAGGGCCAATCAATGAGCAGTTCTTC
d_gene: .; v_gene: TRBV7-2; j_gene: TRBJ2-2; len: 12; abundance: many; CDR3aa: CASSEGTGELFF; CDR3nt: TGTGCCAGCAGTGAGGGCACCGGGGAGCTGTTTTTT
d_gene: .; v_gene: TRBV20-1; j_gene: TRBJ1-5; len: 13; abundance: .; CDR3aa: CSARVRRGQPQHF; CDR3nt: TGCAGTGCTAGAGTCAGGCGCGGTCAGCCCCAGCATTTT
d_gene: TRBD1; v_gene: TRBV27; j_gene: TRBJ1-2; len: 13; abundance: .; CDR3aa: CASSLTGSSGYTF; CDR3nt: TGTGCCAGCAGTTTGACAGGGTCGAGTGGCTACACCTTC
d_gene: .; v_gene: TRBV14; j_gene: TRBJ2-6; len: 16; abundance: .; CDR3aa: CASTQEGASGANVLTF; CDR3nt: TGTGCCAGCACACAGGAGGGTGCCTCTGGGGCCAACGTCCTGACTTTC
d_gene: .; v_gene: TRBV27; j_gene: TRBJ1-1; len: 14; abundance: .; CDR3aa: CASKTGGGLTEAFF; CDR3nt: TGTGCCAGCAAAACGGGAGGGGGACTCACTGAAGCTTTCTTT
d_gene: .; v_gene: TRBV7-9; j_gene: TRBJ1-1; len: 15; abundance: .; CDR3aa: CASTPVGSSSTEAFF; CDR3nt: TGTGCCAGCACCCCGGTGGGGAGTTCTAGCACTGAAGCTTTCTTT